This TCR beta chain is drawn from a study of spatial heterogeneity in lung cancer. In the study overall: Compared with alpha-chain sequences, beta-chain sequences were consistently detected in greater numbers. Study-level results: It was found that expanded intratumoral alpha and beta TCR counts tracked tumor mutation counts.

Time point in this sample: sample taken at primary tumor resection. CDR1 SGHRS and CDR2 YFSETQ come from the germline V gene. The CDR3 is made up of 15 amino acids. Trimming removed 4 bases from V and 1 base from J, with 13 bases in between. This clonotype was recorded many times. Its antigen is still unknown. Each TCR cDNA molecule carried a unique molecular identifier. TCRdb processed the 5' RACE reads anew with MiXCR; each CDR3 protein has one entry. The repertoire has more than 15,000 distinct CDR3 sequences, 5.5% to 8% of them found once; the top ten carry 3.7%. The sequencing used lung tumor tissue, collected at surgery. This clonotype was sampled from a female donor with early-stage non-small cell lung cancer. The chain links TRBV5-1 to TRBJ2-3, with D perhaps matching TRBD1 or TRBD2 (5 bases each). The CDR3 nucleotides read TGCGCCAGCAGCCCCCGGGACCCTCGCACAGATACGCAGTATTTT. It translates to CASSPRDPRTDTQYF.